The 20 T cell receptor beta chains below were found in one sample sequenced in a study of OX40 agonist ivuxolimab in advanced cancers. Assay used: immunoSEQ multiplex PCR; TCRdb lists only in-frame clones, some missing. The sample shows about 120,000 clones, roughly nine tenths of them seen only once. This sample comprised CD4+ or CD8+ T cells sorted from blood, obtained in a trial of the OX40 agonist ivuxolimab. The receptors were sampled from an adult with an advanced solid tumor such as melanoma, head and neck, liver or kidney cancer.

The chain couples TRBV7-2 to TRBJ1-1; D is perhaps TRBD1 (6 bases). The germline V gene has CDR1 SGHTA and CDR2 FQGNSA. The CDR3 length is 16 residues. V was clipped by 4 bases and J by 2 bases, with 17 bases between them. The CDR3: CASSSAPQGINTEAFF. The CDR3 DNA reads as TGTGCCAGCAGCTCCGCTCCACAGGGCATTAACACTGAAGCTTTCTTT.

The V and J genes are TRBV7-3 and TRBJ2-1; D remains ambiguous. Trimming took 5 bases from V and 9 from J, leaving 14 bases between them. The CDR3 is made up of 13 amino acids. Per the germline V gene, CDR1 is SGHTA and CDR2 is FQGTGA. CDR3 DNA sequence: TGTGCCAGCAGCCTCCAGATCCTAGGTGAGCAGTTCTTC. Translated, it gives CASSLQILGEQFF.

The genes are TRBV6-1 and TRBJ2-5; no reliable D call. The germline V gene encodes CDR1 MNHNS and CDR2 SASEGT. The CDR3 contains 13 residues. Between the trimmed V and J ends, which lost 1 base and 7 bases, there was a span of 10 bases. The CDR3, as DNA: TGTGCCAGCAGTGAAGAAGAGTTTAGGACCCAGTACTTC. This gives the protein CASSEEEFRTQYF.

The J gene is TRBJ1-6, the V gene TRBV21-1; no check of the table's D call, TRBD1, against the DNA was made. TRBV21-1 is reported as a pseudogene. The CDR3 spans 17 residues. CDR3 in DNA: TGTGCCAGCAGTTGCCGGGGACAGACCTCCTATAATTCACCCCTCCACTTT. Protein product: CASSCRGQTSYNSPLHF.

The V call is TRBV7-2, the J call TRBJ2-1, with D hard to call. Deletions cut 2 bases from V and 2 bases from J, with 7 bases between. This CDR3 comprises 14 residues. Germline CDR1 reads SGHTA; CDR2 reads FQGNSA. This CDR3 reads CASSLSRAYNEQFF. The CDR3, as DNA: TGTGCCAGCAGCTTATCCCGGGCCTACAATGAGCAGTTCTTC.

This sequence joins TRBV7-2 and TRBJ2-5; 11 bases fit TRBD2. This CDR3 has 14 residues. Germline CDR1 reads SGHTA; CDR2 reads FQGNSA. Trimming removed 4 bases from V and 4 bases from J; junction bases left unmatched: 2. As DNA, the CDR3 is TGTGCCAGCAGCTCTGGGACTAGCGGAGAGACCCAGTACTTC. This encodes CASSSGTSGETQYF.

V is TRBV5-1 and J is TRBJ2-5; no clear D. This CDR3 is 16 amino acids long. V was shortened by 2 bases and J by 2 bases, with 16 bases between the two germline ends. Germline CDR1 SGHRS, CDR2 YFSETQ. The CDR3 DNA follows: TGCGCCAGCAGCTTCAATCGCGGCGGATCACAAGAGACCCAGTACTTC. It codes for CASSFNRGGSQETQYF.

The CDR3 loop is CASSVGITSYNSPLHF. CDR3 bases: TGTGCCAGCAGCGTAGGCATCACCTCCTATAATTCACCCCTCCACTTT. The chain carries TRBV9 and TRBJ1-6; D gene uncertain. CDR3 length: 16 residues. Germline values: CDR1 SGDLS, CDR2 YYNGEE. V gave up 0 bases and J gave up 0 bases, with 7 bases separating them. Full variable domain (outside the CDR3, taken from reference TRBV9 and TRBJ1-6): DSGVTQTPKHLITATGQRVTLRCSPRSGDLSVYWYQQSLDQGLQFLIQYYNGEERAKGNILERFSAQQFPDLHSELNLSSLELGDSALYFCASSVGITSYNSPLHFGNGTRLTVT.

The chain uses TRBV18 and TRBJ1-2, with TRBD1 identical over 7 bases. The CDR3 has 16 residues. Unmatched junction bases numbered 4, after V lost 0 bases and J lost 0 bases. Germline V lookup: CDR1 KGHSH, CDR2 LQKENI. The CDR3 nucleotides read TGTGCCAGCTCACCACCCGGGACAGCCTCTAACTATGGCTACACCTTC. Translating gives CASSPPGTASNYGYTF.

The J gene is TRBJ1-1, the V gene TRBV6-6; D not resolved. V was shortened by 2 bases and J by 1 base, with 5 bases between the two germline ends. The V gene's germline CDR1 is MNHNY and CDR2 SVGAGI (reference sequence). The CDR3 consists of 13 residues. The CDR3 bases are TGTGCCAGCAGTTACGGGCAGAACACTGAAGCTTTCTTT. Encoded protein: CASSYGQNTEAFF.

J is TRBJ2-6 and V is TRBV15; D possibly corresponds to TRBD1 (5 bases). Trimming left V 0 bases short and J 1 base short, with 22 bases between. Looked up from germline, CDR1 is LNHNV and CDR2 is YYDKDF (reference sequence). The CDR3 is 21 residues long. The CDR3 region has the DNA TGTGCCACCAGCAGAGATCGGAGTGCAGGGTCATCCTTTTCTGGGGCCAACGTCCTGACTTTC. Translated: CATSRDRSAGSSFSGANVLTF.

The chain joins TRBV6-1 to TRBJ1-1, with D unclear. The CDR3 is 15 amino acids. Trimming took off 3 bases at V and 5 bases at J, with 16 bases between the two ends. The germline V gene encodes CDR1 MNHNS and CDR2 SASEGT. The CDR3, as DNA: TGTGCCAGCAGTGAGTCATCAGTAGGGAGGACTGAAGCTTTCTTT. Amino acids: CASSESSVGRTEAFF.

The rearrangement links TRBV28 to TRBJ2-1; D ambiguous. V gave up 5 bases and J gave up 1 base, with 6 bases separating them. CDR1 is MDHEN and CDR2 is SYDVKM in the germline V gene. This CDR3 comprises 13 residues. This chain's CDR3 is CASSPWSYNEQFF. The CDR3 DNA is TGTGCCAGCAGTCCTTGGTCCTACAATGAGCAGTTCTTC.

The chain links TRBV9 to TRBJ2-7, with 7 bases matching TRBD1. The CDR3 has 16 residues. Germline values: CDR1 SGDLS, CDR2 YYNGEE. The junction had 15 bases not matched to a gene; V was cut back by 4 bases and J by 5 bases. The CDR3 bases are TGTGCCAGCAGCCCTAGATCTGGGACAGTGGCCCACGAGCAGTACTTC. This translates into CASSPRSGTVAHEQYF.

The rearrangement joins TRBV9 to TRBJ2-1; the match to TRBD1 covers 8 bases. The CDR3 runs to 15 residues. CDR1 and CDR2 from the germline V gene are SGDLS and YYNGEE. V was pared by 2 bases and J by 4 bases, with 5 bases of the junction left unmatched. The CDR3 spells CASSVTGGPYNEQFF. In DNA form, the CDR3 reads TGTGCCAGCAGCGTTACAGGGGGTCCTTACAATGAGCAGTTCTTC.

The chain combines TRBV7-2 with TRBJ2-7; D is undetermined. V was trimmed by 2 bases and J by 4 bases, leaving 15 bases between them. CDR3 length equals 15 residues. Germline assignment: CDR1 SGHTA and CDR2 FQGNSA. The CDR3 region has the DNA TGTGCCAGCAGCTTATTGGTAGGGTCTTCTTACGAGCAGTACTTC. Protein sequence: CASSLLVGSSYEQYF.

This chain links TRBV2 with TRBJ2-4; 10 nucleotides match TRBD1. CDR3 size: 15 residues. Germline trimming cut 5 bases from V and 6 bases from J; bases unmatched to any gene: 7. Per germline, CDR1 SNHLY and CDR2 FYNNEI. The CDR3 nucleotides read TGTGCCAGCAGTCCTCGGGGGGACAGGGGAAACATTCAGTACTTC. Protein: CASSPRGDRGNIQYF.

V usage is TRBV9 and J usage is TRBJ1-1, with D perhaps matching TRBD1 (6 bases). This CDR3 region has 18 residues. CDR1 is SGDLS and CDR2 is YYNGEE in the germline V gene. V was cut by 1 base and J by 2 bases, with 21 bases left in between. For the CDR3, the DNA is TGTGCCAGCAGCGTATTCCCCCCCGAAACAGGGAGTAACACTGAAGCTTTCTTT. Translated: CASSVFPPETGSNTEAFF.

This chain connects TRBV7-9 to TRBJ1-3, with D unclear. The CDR3 contains 14 residues. The germline V and J ends were trimmed by 5 bases and 1 base, with 9 bases remaining between them. CDR1 and CDR2 (germline): SEHNR, FQNEAQ (reference sequence). The CDR3: CASSDRGSGNTIYF. Written as DNA, the CDR3 is TGTGCCAGCAGCGATAGAGGGTCTGGAAACACCATATATTTT.

The V and J genes are TRBV27 and TRBJ1-6; 7 positions match TRBD1. Trimming removed 4 bases from V and 11 bases from J; junction bases left unmatched: 5. CDR3 size: 13 residues. From germline, CDR1 is MNHEY and CDR2 SMNVEV (reference sequence). CDR3 bases: TGTGCCAGCAGTTCCCGACAGGGTCCACCCCTCCACTTT. It yields the protein CASSSRQGPPLHF.